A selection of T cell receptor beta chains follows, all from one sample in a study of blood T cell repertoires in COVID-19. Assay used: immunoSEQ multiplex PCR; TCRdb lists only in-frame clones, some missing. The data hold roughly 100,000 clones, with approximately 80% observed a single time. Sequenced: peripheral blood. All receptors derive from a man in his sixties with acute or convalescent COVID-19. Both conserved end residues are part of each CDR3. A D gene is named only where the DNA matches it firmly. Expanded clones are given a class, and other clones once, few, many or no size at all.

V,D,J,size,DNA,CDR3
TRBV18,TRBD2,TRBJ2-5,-,TGTGCCAGCTCAGATACTAGCGTCCGGGAGACCCAGTACTTC,CASSDTSVRETQYF
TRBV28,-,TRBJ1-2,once,TGTGCCAGCGATTCGGTCTATGGCTACACCTTC,CASDSVYGYTF
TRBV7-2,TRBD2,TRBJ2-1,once,TGTGCCAGCAGCCGCGGCGCCCGACTAGCGGGGTACAATGAGCAGTTCTTC,CASSRGARLAGYNEQFF
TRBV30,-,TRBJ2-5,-,TGTGCCTGTCATCCGACAGAATTAAAAGAGACCCAGTACTTC,CACHPTELKETQYF
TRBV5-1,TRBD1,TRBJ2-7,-,TGCGCCAGCAGTGACGATACAGGGGGCGAGCAGTACTTC,CASSDDTGGEQYF
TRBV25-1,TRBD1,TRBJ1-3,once,TGTGCCAGCAGTGGGACAGGGAGCTCTGGAAACACCATATATTTT,CASSGTGSSGNTIYF
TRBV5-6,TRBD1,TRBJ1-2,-,TGTGCCAGCAGCTTGGTTCACAGGGGATACTATGGCTACACCTTC,CASSLVHRGYYGYTF
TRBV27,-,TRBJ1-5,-,TGTGCCAGCAGTTTTGGGGGGAGTTATCAGCCCCAGCATTTT,CASSFGGSYQPQHF
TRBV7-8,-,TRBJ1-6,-,TGTGCCAGCAGTTTACGGGGGGAAATTCAACCCCTCCACTTT,CASSLRGEIQPLHF
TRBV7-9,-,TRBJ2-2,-,TGTGCCAGCAGCTATCAGGGTACTAACGGGGAGCTGTTTTTT,CASSYQGTNGELFF
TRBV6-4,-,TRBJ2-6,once,TGTGCCAGCAGTAACGGGGGCTCTGGGGCCAACGTCCTGACTTTC,CASSNGGSGANVLTF
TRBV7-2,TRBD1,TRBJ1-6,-,TGTGCCAGCAGCTTCGACAGGGGGTCACCCCTCCACTTT,CASSFDRGSPLHF
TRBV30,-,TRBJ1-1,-,TGTGCCTGGAGTTTCTCGAACACTGAAGCTTTCTTT,CAWSFSNTEAFF
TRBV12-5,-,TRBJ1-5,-,TGTGCTAGTGGTTTCGACATTAATCAGCCCCAGCATTTT,CASGFDINQPQHF
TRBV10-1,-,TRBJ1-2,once,TGCGCCAGCTCCCGGGATCCCTTGTATGGCTACACCTTC,CASSRDPLYGYTF
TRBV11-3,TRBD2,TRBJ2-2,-,TGTGCCAGCAGCTTGAGCGGGAGGTCCGGCGGGGAGCTGTTTTTT,CASSLSGRSGGELFF
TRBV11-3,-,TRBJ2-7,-,TGTGCCAGCAGCCCTTTAACCTACGAGCAGTACTTC,CASSPLTYEQYF
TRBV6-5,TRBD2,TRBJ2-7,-,TGTGCCAGCAGCCGGACTAGCGTAAGCTCCTACGAGCAGTACTTC,CASSRTSVSSYEQYF
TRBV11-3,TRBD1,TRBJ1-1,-,TGTGCCAGCAGCCGACAGGGTGGTAGCACTGAAGCTTTCTTT,CASSRQGGSTEAFF
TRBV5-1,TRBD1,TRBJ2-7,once,TGCGCCAGCGACCCCGGACAGGGGAGATACGAGCAGTACTTC,CASDPGQGRYEQYF
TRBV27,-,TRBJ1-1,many,TGTGCCAGCAGTTTAGTACCCCCGAGCACTGAAGCTTTCTTT,CASSLVPPSTEAFF
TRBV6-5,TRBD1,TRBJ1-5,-,TGTGCCAGCAGTATGGGACAGAATAGCAATCAGCCCCAGCATTTT,CASSMGQNSNQPQHF
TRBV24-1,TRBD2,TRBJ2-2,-,TGTGCCACCAGTGACCCCAGCGGGAGCAACACCGGGGAGCTGTTTTTT,CATSDPSGSNTGELFF
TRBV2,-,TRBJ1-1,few,TGTGCCAGCAGTGCTGAGGGATCCACTGAAGCTTTCTTT,CASSAEGSTEAFF
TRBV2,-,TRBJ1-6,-,TGTGCCAGCAAGGTTGTGGGACAAAGTTCACCCCTCCACTTT,CASKVVGQSSPLHF
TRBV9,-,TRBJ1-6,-,TGTGCCAGCAGCGTCTGGACTAACGCGAATTCACCCCTCCACTTT,CASSVWTNANSPLHF
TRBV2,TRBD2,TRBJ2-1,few,TGTGCCAGCACCACTAGCGGGGTGGTTAATGAGCAGTTCTTC,CASTTSGVVNEQFF
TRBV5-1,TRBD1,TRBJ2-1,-,TGCGCCAGCAGCTTGGCCGGGACAGGTTACAATGAGCAGTTCTTC,CASSLAGTGYNEQFF
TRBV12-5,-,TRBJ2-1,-,TGTGCTAGTGGTTTGGTAACAGGGTGGATAAATGAGCAGTTCTTC,CASGLVTGWINEQFF
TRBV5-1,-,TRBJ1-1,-,TGCGCCAGCAGCTTGTGGGGGGACAACACTGAAGCTTTCTTT,CASSLWGDNTEAFF
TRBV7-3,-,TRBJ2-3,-,TGTGCCAGCAGCTTAATACTGTTAGATACGCAGTATTTT,CASSLILLDTQYF
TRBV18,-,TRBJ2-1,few,TGTGCCAGCTCCTGGACATTAGACTACAATGAGCAGTTCTTC,CASSWTLDYNEQFF
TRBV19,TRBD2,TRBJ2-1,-,TGTGCCAGTAGTATAGTTCTAGCGGGGGGCTACAATGAGCAGTTCTTC,CASSIVLAGGYNEQFF
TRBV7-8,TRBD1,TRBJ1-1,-,TGTGCCAGCAGACCTGACAGGGGGAACACTGAAGCTTTCTTT,CASRPDRGNTEAFF
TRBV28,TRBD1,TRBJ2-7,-,TGTGCCAGCAGTAGGGGACAGGCCACCTACGAGCAGTACTTC,CASSRGQATYEQYF
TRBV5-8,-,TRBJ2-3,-,TGTGCCAGCAGCTCTAGAGGTCTGTACACAGATACGCAGTATTTT,CASSSRGLYTDTQYF
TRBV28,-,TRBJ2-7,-,TGTGCCAGCAGTTCGACTAATCGCGAGCAGTACTTC,CASSSTNREQYF
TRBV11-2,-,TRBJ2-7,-,TGTGCCAGCAGCTCGTGGGGAGTGTCCTACGAGCAGTACTTC,CASSSWGVSYEQYF
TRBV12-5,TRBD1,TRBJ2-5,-,TGTGCTAGTGGGAGGGACAGAGAGACCCAGTACTTC,CASGRDRETQYF
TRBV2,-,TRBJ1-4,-,TGTGCCACCCGCAGGGAGGCTAATGAAAAACTGTTTTTT,CATRREANEKLFF
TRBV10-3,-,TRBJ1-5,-,TGTGCCATCAGTGAGTTCTTGGGGGCAGGTAGCAATCAGCCCCAGCATTTT,CAISEFLGAGSNQPQHF
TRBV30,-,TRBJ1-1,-,TGTGCCTGGAAGGCAGGGGATAGGTATACTGAAGCTTTCTTT,CAWKAGDRYTEAFF